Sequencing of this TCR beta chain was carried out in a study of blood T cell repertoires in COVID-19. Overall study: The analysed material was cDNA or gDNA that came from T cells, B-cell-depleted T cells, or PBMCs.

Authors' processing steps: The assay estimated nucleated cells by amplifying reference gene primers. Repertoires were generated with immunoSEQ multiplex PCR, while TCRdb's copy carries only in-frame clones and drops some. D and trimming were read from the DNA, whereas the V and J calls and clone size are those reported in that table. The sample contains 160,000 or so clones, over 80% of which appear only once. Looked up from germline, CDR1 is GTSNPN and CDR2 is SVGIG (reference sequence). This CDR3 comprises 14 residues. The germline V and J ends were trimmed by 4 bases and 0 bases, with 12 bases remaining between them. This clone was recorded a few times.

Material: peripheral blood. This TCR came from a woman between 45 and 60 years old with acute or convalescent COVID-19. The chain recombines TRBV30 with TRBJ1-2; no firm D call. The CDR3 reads CAWTRETPNYGYTF. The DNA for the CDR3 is TGTGCCTGGACTCGAGAGACTCCTAACTATGGCTACACCTTC.